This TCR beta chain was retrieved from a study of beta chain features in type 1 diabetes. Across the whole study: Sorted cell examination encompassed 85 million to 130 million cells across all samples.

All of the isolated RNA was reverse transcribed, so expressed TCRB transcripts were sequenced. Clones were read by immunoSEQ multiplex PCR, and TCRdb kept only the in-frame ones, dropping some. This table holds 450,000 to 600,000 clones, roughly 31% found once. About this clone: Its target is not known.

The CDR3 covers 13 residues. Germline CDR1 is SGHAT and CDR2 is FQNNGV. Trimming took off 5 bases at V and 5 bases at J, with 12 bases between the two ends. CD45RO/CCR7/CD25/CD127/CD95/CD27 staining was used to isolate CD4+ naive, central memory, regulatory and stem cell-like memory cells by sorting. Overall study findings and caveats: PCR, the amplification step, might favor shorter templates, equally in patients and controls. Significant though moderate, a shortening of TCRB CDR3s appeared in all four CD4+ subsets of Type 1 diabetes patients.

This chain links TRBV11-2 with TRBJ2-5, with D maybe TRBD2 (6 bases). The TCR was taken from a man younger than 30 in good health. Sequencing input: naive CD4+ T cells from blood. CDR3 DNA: TGTGCCAGCAGCGGGGGGATCAGGGAGACCCAGTACTTC. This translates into CASSGGIRETQYF.